Listed below are T cell receptor beta chains from one sample, sequenced in a study of blood T cell repertoires in COVID-19. This table comes from immunoSEQ multiplex PCR, and its TCRdb copy is limited to in-frame clones, with some not included. The table includes tens of thousands of clones, over 75% detected once. The sample was peripheral blood. The receptors originated from a human donor in a cohort sampled during active COVID-19. Each CDR3 is given with its conserved first and last residue. The order of the fields is V gene, D gene, J gene, clone size, CDR3 protein, CDR3 DNA. D genes are given only for firm matches. Not every row has a clone size; where given, it reads once, few, many or a size class.

TRBV4-3	TRBD1	TRBJ2-7	.	CASSQEARGREQYF	TGCGCCAGCAGCCAAGAGGCCAGGGGGCGCGAGCAGTACTTC
TRBV21-1	.	TRBJ2-4	.	CASSTPDIQYF	TGTGCCAGCAGCACCCCTGACATTCAGTACTTC
TRBV5-1	TRBD1	TRBJ1-2	once	CASSLGQGPAYGYTF	TGCGCCAGCAGCTTGGGACAGGGACCCGCATATGGCTACACCTTC
TRBV9	.	TRBJ2-1	.	CASSPGSSGYNEQFF	TGTGCCAGCAGCCCAGGGAGTAGCGGCTACAATGAGCAGTTCTTC
TRBV11-2	.	TRBJ2-7	.	CASSLVTSFSSYEQYF	TGTGCCAGCAGCTTAGTTACTAGTTTTAGCTCCTACGAGCAGTACTTC
TRBV6-5	.	TRBJ1-2	.	CASSYSGQLYGYTF	TGTGCCAGCAGTTACTCAGGACAGCTCTATGGCTACACCTTC
TRBV30	.	TRBJ2-2	.	CAWRDWSGGGFTGELFF	TGTGCCTGGAGGGATTGGTCTGGCGGCGGATTCACCGGGGAGCTGTTTTTT
TRBV28	TRBD2	TRBJ2-3	.	CASRRPSGGGTDTQYF	TGTGCCAGCAGGCGGCCCAGCGGGGGGGGCACAGATACGCAGTATTTT
TRBV2	.	TRBJ1-1	few	CASRVARQTNTEAFF	TGTGCCAGCAGGGTTGCGAGACAAACCAACACTGAAGCTTTCTTT
TRBV5-1	TRBD2	TRBJ2-3	.	CASSLGLAADTQYF	TGCGCCAGCAGCTTGGGACTAGCGGCAGATACGCAGTATTTT
TRBV18	.	TRBJ1-2	.	CASSQTERYGYTF	TGTGCCAGCTCACAAACAGAACGCTATGGCTACACCTTC
TRBV10-3	.	TRBJ1-2	.	CAISDREESGYTF	TGTGCCATCAGTGACAGGGAAGAGAGTGGCTACACCTTC
TRBV7-7	TRBD2	TRBJ2-7	few	CASSLGGNSTSYEQYF	TGTGCCAGCAGCTTGGGGGGGAATTCTACCTCCTACGAGCAGTACTTC
TRBV11-3	TRBD2	TRBJ2-5	.	CASSSPEQRGLQETQYF	TGTGCCAGCAGCTCCCCCGAGCAGCGGGGGCTCCAAGAGACCCAGTACTTC
TRBV10-3	TRBD1	TRBJ1-2	.	CAISPGQGGNGYTF	TGTGCCATCAGCCCGGGACAGGGAGGAAATGGCTACACCTTC
TRBV4-2	TRBD1	TRBJ1-1	.	CASSQERTGGVHTEAFF	TGTGCCAGCAGCCAAGAACGGACAGGGGGCGTCCACACTGAAGCTTTCTTT
TRBV6-5	.	TRBJ1-1	.	CASRGQGTMNTEAFF	TGTGCCAGCAGGGGCCAGGGCACCATGAACACTGAAGCTTTCTTT
TRBV19	.	TRBJ1-2	few	CASSANREMSYTF	TGTGCCAGTAGTGCTAACAGGGAGATGAGCTACACCTTC
TRBV4-1	TRBD1	TRBJ2-7	.	CASSQVVGTGDSYEQYF	TGCGCCAGCAGCCAAGTGGTCGGGACAGGGGATTCCTACGAGCAGTACTTC
TRBV3-1/TRBV3-2	TRBD2	TRBJ2-3	few	CASSQDPRRGVADTQYF	TGTGCCAGCAGCCAAGATCCGAGGCGGGGGGTCGCAGATACGCAGTATTTT
TRBV10-3	TRBD1	TRBJ1-4	.	CAISEGGADEKLFF	TGTGCCATCAGTGAAGGGGGCGCAGATGAAAAACTGTTTTTT
TRBV6-5	TRBD1	TRBJ1-2	.	CASSFRGDGYTF	TGTGCCAGCAGTTTCAGGGGGGATGGCTACACCTTC